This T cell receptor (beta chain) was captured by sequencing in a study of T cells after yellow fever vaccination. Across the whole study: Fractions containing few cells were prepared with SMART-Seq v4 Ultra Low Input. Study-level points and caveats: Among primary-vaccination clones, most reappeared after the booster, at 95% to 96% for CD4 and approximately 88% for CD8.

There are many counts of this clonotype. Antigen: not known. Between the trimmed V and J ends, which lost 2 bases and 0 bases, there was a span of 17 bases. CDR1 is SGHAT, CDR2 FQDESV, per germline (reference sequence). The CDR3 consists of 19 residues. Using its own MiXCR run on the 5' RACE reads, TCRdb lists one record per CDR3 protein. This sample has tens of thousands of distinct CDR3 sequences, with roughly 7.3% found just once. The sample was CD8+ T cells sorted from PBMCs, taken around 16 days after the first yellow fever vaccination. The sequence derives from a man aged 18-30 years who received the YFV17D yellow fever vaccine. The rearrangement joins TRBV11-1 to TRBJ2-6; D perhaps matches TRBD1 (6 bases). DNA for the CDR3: TGTGCCAGCAGCTTATCAGGGGCGTACCTCAACTCTGGGGCCAACGTCCTGACTTTC. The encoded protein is CASSLSGAYLNSGANVLTF.